This T cell receptor (beta chain) derives from a study of Ad26.COV2.S vaccination and SARS-CoV-2 variants. The protocol was immunoSEQ multiplex PCR, while the TCRdb copy is restricted to in-frame clones and leaves out a portion. The repertoire has fewer than 800,000 clones, more than 70% of them found once; the top ten carry approximately 1.5%. The sample's treatment: approximately 18 received Ad26.COV2.S at low or high dose, single or two shots; several received placebo; per-sample allocation not given. Samples were taken on day 63 after the first vaccine or placebo injection. Germline V lookup: CDR1 SGHRS, CDR2 YFSETQ. The CDR3 has 18 amino acids. Trimming removed 4 bases at V and 3 bases at J, with 23 bases between.

This receptor was obtained from a person between 18 and 59 years old who received the Ad26.COV2.S COVID-19 vaccine or a placebo. The sequencing here drew on peripheral blood, taken in a trial of Ad26.COV2.S vaccine versus placebo. The rearrangement uses TRBV5-1 and TRBJ2-1, with D possibly TRBD1 on 7 matching bases. CDR3 residues: CASSPTGFGRDNYNEQFF. CDR3 nucleotides: TGCGCCAGCAGCCCGACAGGGTTCGGGCGGGACAACTACAATGAGCAGTTCTTC.